A selection of T cell receptor beta chains follows, all from one sample in a study of CD8 T cells in ankylosing spondylitis. TCRdb reprocessed the 5' RACE reads with MiXCR, giving one entry per CDR3 protein. The top ten clones hold around 6.8% of a sample with a few hundred thousand distinct CDR3 sequences, approximately 11% of them seen once. The sample taken for sequencing was blood, either unsorted or a sorted T cell fraction (not recorded which). These receptor sequences come from a male donor with ankylosing spondylitis. Each CDR3 is given with its conserved first and last residue. D genes are given only for firm matches. The listing skips clone size in some rows; elsewhere it reads once, few, many or a size class.

>TRBV6-5|.|TRBJ1-1|.
TGTGCCAGCAGTTACTCTTCGGGGGATGGAACTGAAGCTTTCTTT
CASSYSSGDGTEAFF
>TRBV18|.|TRBJ2-1|TRBD2
TGTGCCAGCTCACCCGGGATAGCGGGAGTCGATGAGCAGTTCTTC
CASSPGIAGVDEQFF
>TRBV20-1|.|TRBJ2-5|.
TGCAGTGCTAGACCATGGTCCCAAGAGACCCAGTACTTC
CSARPWSQETQYF
>TRBV5-6|few|TRBJ2-4|.
TGTGCCAGCAGCCCATATTACGGAAACATTCAGTACTTC
CASSPYYGNIQYF
>TRBV3-1|.|TRBJ1-1|.
TGTGCCAGCAGTCAAGGGGAAGAAGCTTTCTTT
CASSQGEEAFF
>TRBV5-1|few|TRBJ2-2|TRBD1
TGCGCCAGCAGCTTGCTACCCCAGGGGGAGACCGGGGAGCTGTTTTTT
CASSLLPQGETGELFF
>TRBV5-6|.|TRBJ2-3|.
TGTGCCAGCAGCTTGGACAGGGTGCCAGATACGCAGTATTTT
CASSLDRVPDTQYF
>TRBV20-1|.|TRBJ2-3|TRBD2
TGCAGTGCCCTTGATAGGACTAGCAGCACAGATACGCAGTATTTT
CSALDRTSSTDTQYF
>TRBV27|.|TRBJ1-5|.
TGTGCCAGCAGTCCGGGTTTGGCAGGGCGAGGACAGCCCCAGCATTTT
CASSPGLAGRGQPQHF
>TRBV20-1|few|TRBJ2-3|.
TGCAGTGCTATTGACTGGCGGCCTGTGGATACAGATACGCAGTATTTT
CSAIDWRPVDTDTQYF
>TRBV20-1|few|TRBJ2-3|.
TGCAGTGCTAGACCTCTAGGAGGGGGTAGGACAGATACGCAGTATTTT
CSARPLGGGRTDTQYF
>TRBV5-1|.|TRBJ2-4|TRBD2
TGCGCCAGCAGCTTGGGGTTTGCGGGAGGCTCTGGCAAAAACATTCAGTACTTC
CASSLGFAGGSGKNIQYF
>TRBV7-8|many|TRBJ1-4|.
TGTGCCAGCAGCCTCCACGGGAGGGGTGACAATGAAAAACTGTTTTTT
CASSLHGRGDNEKLFF
>TRBV20-1|.|TRBJ1-2|.
TGCAGTGCTAGAGATTTCGGGGATATATTATATGGCTACACCTTC
CSARDFGDILYGYTF
>TRBV14|.|TRBJ2-1|.
TGTGCCAGCAGCCTAAACAGGGGGACTAAAAGGATTTACAATGAGCAGTTCTTC
CASSLNRGTKRIYNEQFF
>TRBV20-1|.|TRBJ2-2|TRBD2
TGCAGTGCTACCCGGACTAGCGGGAGCCCCGGGGAGCTGTTTTTT
CSATRTSGSPGELFF
>TRBV7-9|.|TRBJ2-5|.
TGTGCCAGCAGCCGTCGCCGGGAGCGGTACCAAGAGACCCAGTACTTC
CASSRRRERYQETQYF
>TRBV7-9|few|TRBJ1-2|TRBD1
TGTGCCAGCAGGTCGACAGGGGAGGGCTATGGCTACACCTTC
CASRSTGEGYGYTF
>TRBV29-1|few|TRBJ2-7|.
TGCAGCGTTGATTCGGGCAGAGCCTACGAGCAGTACTTC
CSVDSGRAYEQYF
>TRBV25-1|few|TRBJ2-5|TRBD2
TGTGCCAGCAGTCCCACCACTAGCGGTGAAGAGACCCAGTACTTC
CASSPTTSGEETQYF
>TRBV9|.|TRBJ2-2|TRBD2
TGTGCCAGCAGCCACGATCTAGCGGGCGGCACCGGGGAGCTGTTTTTT
CASSHDLAGGTGELFF
>TRBV6-1|.|TRBJ2-1|.
TGTGCCAGCGGAGGGCCAGTCAATAATGAGCAGTTCTTC
CASGGPVNNEQFF
>TRBV20-1|.|TRBJ2-6|TRBD1
TGCAGTGCCAGGGGTTGGGACAGGAACTCTGGGGCCAACGTCCTGACTTTC
CSARGWDRNSGANVLTF
>TRBV19|.|TRBJ1-2|.
TGTGCCAGTAGTATGTCAGGGGATAGTAACTATGGCTACACCTTC
CASSMSGDSNYGYTF
>TRBV10-3|.|TRBJ2-3|.
TGTGCCATCAGTGAGTCAGCGGGCCGGGATACGCAGTATTTT
CAISESAGRDTQYF
>TRBV5-1|many|TRBJ2-1|TRBD2
TGCGCCAGCAGCTCGAGGGCTAGCGGGAGGGAAAATGAGCAGTTCTTC
CASSSRASGRENEQFF
>TRBV5-6|many|TRBJ2-7|.
TGTGCCAGCACCAAGACAGCCGGCCATCAGTACTTC
CASTKTAGHQYF
>TRBV3-1|few|TRBJ2-2|TRBD2
TGTGCCAGCGGAGGGACTAGCGGGAGGGATAACACCGGGGAGCTGTTTTTT
CASGGTSGRDNTGELFF
>TRBV20-1|few|TRBJ2-5|TRBD2
TGCAGTGCTCCGAGACTAGCGGGTACAGAAGAGACCCAGTACTTC
CSAPRLAGTEETQYF
>TRBV2|.|TRBJ1-1|.
TGTGCCAGCAGGCTCGAGGGGACTGAAGCTTTCTTT
CASRLEGTEAFF
>TRBV12-3/TRBV12-4|few|TRBJ1-1|.
TGTGCCAGCATTCCCGGAAAGGGGTACACTGAAGCTTTCTTT
CASIPGKGYTEAFF
>TRBV7-9|few|TRBJ1-1|.
TGTGCCAGCAGCTTGGAAGGCCCCACTGAAGCTTTCTTT
CASSLEGPTEAFF
>TRBV2|many|TRBJ2-1|TRBD2
TGTGCCAGCAGTCCTCGGACTAGCGGGAGCACTGAGCAGTTCTTC
CASSPRTSGSTEQFF
>TRBV12-3/TRBV12-4|many|TRBJ2-1|TRBD2
TGTGCCAGCAGCCCAGGACTAGCGGGAGAAGGTGAGCAGTTCTTC
CASSPGLAGEGEQFF
>TRBV5-1|many|TRBJ2-2|.
TGCGCCAGCAGCTTGGACAACGCGAACACCGGGGAGCTGTTTTTT
CASSLDNANTGELFF
>TRBV20-1|few|TRBJ1-1|.
TGCAGTGCTAGGGGTCCCCGTGGGCGGGAGACTGAAGCTTTCTTT
CSARGPRGRETEAFF
>TRBV3-1|.|TRBJ1-2|.
TGTGCCAGCAGCCGGGGCCCGCCGTATGGCTACACCTTC
CASSRGPPYGYTF
>TRBV10-3|many|TRBJ1-2|.
TGTGCCATCAGTGCTGAGAACTATGGCTACACCTTC
CAISAENYGYTF
>TRBV12-3/TRBV12-4|many|TRBJ1-5|.
TGTGCCAGCAGTTTTGGCCCTGGACAGCCCCAGCATTTT
CASSFGPGQPQHF
>TRBV20-1|.|TRBJ2-1|TRBD2
TGCAGTGCCCACGTTGCTAGCGGGTCCTACAATGAGCAGTTCTTC
CSAHVASGSYNEQFF
>TRBV7-9|.|TRBJ1-1|.
TGTGCCAGCAGCTTAGCGTTCGGGACTGTTCTGAACACTGAAGCTTTCTTT
CASSLAFGTVLNTEAFF
>TRBV20-1|.|TRBJ2-2|.
TGCAGTGCTAGAGATCCGCGACAGACGACGAACACCGGGGAGCTGTTTTTT
CSARDPRQTTNTGELFF
>TRBV20-1|.|TRBJ2-1|TRBD2
TGCAGTGCCACGACTAGCGGGAGGTTGGGTGAGCAGTTCTTC
CSATTSGRLGEQFF
>TRBV5-1|many|TRBJ1-5|.
TGCGCCAGCAGCCTTGACGATGGGCCCCAGCATTTT
CASSLDDGPQHF
>TRBV7-2|.|TRBJ1-2|TRBD1
TGTGCCAGCAGCTTAGCCGGACAGGGGGCTCGGTATGGCTACACCTTC
CASSLAGQGARYGYTF